The 22 T cell receptor beta chains reported below all come from one sample, sequenced in a study of blood T cell repertoires in COVID-19. Generated by immunoSEQ multiplex PCR, the TCRdb table keeps only in-frame clones and is missing some. The sample holds more than 450,000 clones, approximately 86% seen once. The sequenced material came from PBMCs or T cells enriched from blood (not recorded which). The receptors shown here come from a woman aged 18 to 35 who had recovered from COVID-19.

This clone was counted once. The chain links TRBV6-5 to TRBJ1-1; D gene ambiguous. The CDR3 spans 13 residues. V lost 2 bases to trimming and J lost 2 bases, with 6 bases between them. Germline lookup yields CDR1 MNHEY and CDR2 SVGAGI. The CDR3 loop is CASSYDINTEAFF. The CDR3 region has the DNA TGTGCCAGCAGTTACGACATTAACACTGAAGCTTTCTTT.

This clone is a singleton in its sample. The chain uses TRBV4-1 and TRBJ2-7; a possible D gene is TRBD2 (7 bases). The V end was cut by 3 bases, the J end by 6 bases, with 21 bases between. CDR1 is MGHRA and CDR2 is YSYEKL in the germline V gene. CDR3 length: 16 amino acids. CDR3 in amino acids: CASSHPKGDPGGEQYF. The CDR3 DNA reads TGCGCCAGCAGCCATCCCAAGGGGGACCCGGGGGGCGAGCAGTACTTC.

The chain uses TRBV12-3 or TRBV12-4 and TRBJ2-1, with a possible D match to TRBD2 (5 bases). This CDR3 is 13 amino acids long. The V end was cut by 5 bases, the J end by 5 bases, with 10 bases between. As DNA, the CDR3 is TGTGCCAGCAGTCGGGGTGGGCACAATGAGCAGTTCTTC. Translated: CASSRGGHNEQFF.

The chain uses TRBV28 and TRBJ2-5, with no clear D. Germline CDR1 reads MDHEN; CDR2 reads SYDVKM. This CDR3 region has 14 residues. V shed 6 bases and J shed 1 base, with 12 bases lying between them. The CDR3 region is CASRRRHAQETQYF. The DNA of the CDR3 is TGTGCCAGCAGACGCAGACACGCCCAAGAGACCCAGTACTTC.

The genes are TRBV28 and TRBJ2-7; TRBD1 agrees at 7 bases. CDR1 MDHEN and CDR2 SYDVKM come from the germline V gene. J gave up 6 bases and V 8 bases, and 13 bases lay outside the gene matches. The CDR3 runs to 14 residues. The CDR3 protein is CASGHGTEGGEQYF. CDR3 nucleotides: TGTGCCAGCGGACACGGGACAGAAGGAGGCGAGCAGTACTTC.

This rearrangement joins TRBV28 to TRBJ2-7; 10 nucleotides align to TRBD2. CDR1 MDHEN and CDR2 SYDVKM come from the germline V gene. The CDR3 totals 18 residues. V lost 3 bases to trimming and J lost 0 bases; unmatched junction nucleotides: 11. CDR3: CASSFGRLAGWSSYEQYF. The CDR3 DNA follows: TGTGCCAGCAGTTTCGGCAGACTAGCGGGCTGGTCCTCCTACGAGCAGTACTTC.

This clone was observed a handful of times. The chain uses TRBV19 and TRBJ1-1; a weak D match, TRBD1 (6 bases). Trimming stripped 6 bases from V and 1 base from J, with 12 bases between. The CDR3 has 14 residues. Looked up from germline, CDR1 is LNHDA and CDR2 is SQIVND (reference sequence). CDR3 DNA sequence: TGTGCCAGTAGCCCCGTACAGGGGAACACTGAAGCTTTCTTT. It yields the protein CASSPVQGNTEAFF.

The gene calls are TRBV5-1 and TRBJ2-3; tentatively, D is TRBD2 (5 bases). Deletions cut 1 base from V and 6 bases from J, with 15 bases between. The germline CDR1 and CDR2 sequences are SGHRS and YFSETQ. The CDR3 totals 15 residues. For the CDR3, the DNA is TGCGCCAGCAGCTTGCCAGTGGCGGGCGAGGATACGCAGTATTTT. Translating gives CASSLPVAGEDTQYF.

This clone was detected a few times. The rearrangement joins TRBV7-2 to TRBJ1-1, with no clear D. V was pared by 1 base and J by 13 bases, with 22 bases between. Germline CDR1 is SGHTA and CDR2 is FQGNSA. The CDR3 runs to 15 residues. CDR3 nucleotide sequence: TGTGCCAGCAGCTTAGGGGAGGGAACCTGGAGTCTGGGTTTCTTT. Amino acids: CASSLGEGTWSLGFF.

The V gene is TRBV6-1, the J gene TRBJ2-1; perhaps TRBD1 as D (5 bases). The CDR3 runs 18 residues. V lost 2 bases and J 8 bases, leaving 25 bases between the germline ends. Germline CDR1 MNHNS, CDR2 SASEGT. CDR3 DNA: TGTGCCAGCAGTGAAAGACTTTCGGCCAGCCAGGGCTTCGATGAGCAGTTCTTC. This encodes CASSERLSASQGFDEQFF.

This chain uses TRBV2 with TRBJ2-7; tentatively, D is TRBD1 (5 bases). Germline assignment: CDR1 SNHLY and CDR2 FYNNEI. Deletions cut 5 bases from V and 0 bases from J, with 11 bases between. The CDR3 has 14 amino acids. The CDR3 sequence is CASSLRQSSYEQYF. In DNA form, the CDR3 reads TGTGCCAGCAGTCTTAGACAGAGCTCCTACGAGCAGTACTTC.

The chain has TRBV11-2 and TRBJ2-7; the D gene is possibly TRBD2 (6 bases). Germline V lookup: CDR1 SGHAT, CDR2 FQNNGV. The CDR3 spans 14 residues. Trimming left V 0 bases short and J 2 bases short, with 8 bases between. In nucleotides, the CDR3 is TGTGCCAGCAGCTTAGATCGGGGGACCTACGAGCAGTACTTC. Protein: CASSLDRGTYEQYF.

V gene TRBV12-3 or TRBV12-4 combines with J gene TRBJ2-3, with D possibly TRBD1 on 5 matching bases. There are 13 residues in the CDR3. The germline V and J ends were trimmed by 3 bases and 5 bases, with 9 bases remaining between them. CDR3: CASSLGREDTQYF. The CDR3 coding sequence is TGTGCCAGCAGTTTGGGGCGCGAAGATACGCAGTATTTT.

V gene TRBV30 combines with J gene TRBJ2-3; the match to TRBD2 covers 12 bases. The germline CDR1 and CDR2 sequences are GTSNPN and SVGIG (reference sequence). The CDR3 extends over 17 amino acids. V dropped 1 base and J dropped 5; count of bases not matched to a gene: 10. Here the CDR3 reads CAWSAHLAGGPQDTQYF. The DNA for the CDR3 is TGTGCCTGGAGTGCCCACCTAGCGGGGGGGCCTCAAGATACGCAGTATTTT.

This clone appeared once. The chain is built from TRBV11-2 and TRBJ2-3, with D unclear. Germline V gene data show CDR1 as SGHAT and CDR2 as FQNNGV. The CDR3 is 12 amino acids. The V gene lost 7 bases and the J gene lost 4 bases, with 9 bases spanning the gap. The DNA for the CDR3 is TGTGCCAGCAACGGGTTGCCAGATACGCAGTATTTT. Protein sequence: CASNGLPDTQYF.

The gene calls are TRBV10-3 and TRBJ1-3, with TRBD1 matching over 7 bases. This CDR3 has 16 residues. Germline V lookup: CDR1 ENHRY, CDR2 SYGVKD. V was clipped by 0 bases and J by 7 bases; unmatched bases: 9. This chain's CDR3 is CAISESRQGDRNTIYF. The CDR3 region has the DNA TGTGCCATCAGTGAGTCAAGACAGGGAGATCGGAACACCATATATTTT.

The rearrangement joins TRBV11-3 to TRBJ1-1; D call uncertain. Germline V gene data show CDR1 as SGHNT and CDR2 as YENEEA. V shed 5 bases and J shed 7 bases, with 14 bases lying between them. The length of the CDR3 is 13 residues. CDR3 nucleotide sequence: TGTGCCAGCAGCCCCCCGGGAGGCAGTGAAGCTTTCTTT. Residues: CASSPPGGSEAFF.

The chain uses TRBV7-9 and TRBJ1-3, with 8 bases that match TRBD1. CDR3 length equals 15 residues. The germline CDR1 and CDR2 sequences are SEHNR and FQNEAQ (reference sequence). Trimming cost V 8 bases and J 8 bases; bases outside gene matches: 14. The CDR3 spells CASRRQGWISDTIYF. As DNA, the CDR3 is TGTGCCAGCCGAAGACAGGGGTGGATTAGTGACACCATATATTTT.

The chain recombines TRBV27 with TRBJ1-5, with 8 bases lining up with TRBD1. V was pared by 3 bases and J by 3 bases, with 7 bases of the junction left unmatched. The CDR3 is 16 residues long. The germline CDR1 and CDR2 sequences are MNHEY and SMNVEV (reference sequence). The CDR3 protein is CASSLGQGANNQPQHF. For the CDR3, the DNA is TGTGCCAGCAGTTTGGGCCAGGGGGCCAACAATCAGCCCCAGCATTTT.

The chain carries TRBV6-5 and TRBJ2-5; no clear D gene. With 4 bases removed from V and 3 bases from J, the gap between germline ends came to 12 bases. The CDR3 runs 14 residues. CDR1 and CDR2 (germline): MNHEY, SVGAGI. For the CDR3, the DNA is TGTGCCAGCAGTTCGTCGAGGTTGGAAGAGACCCAGTACTTC. Its protein is CASSSSRLEETQYF.

CDR3 bases: TGTGCCAGCAGCCAAAGGACTAGCGCTCCCTTCTCCTACAATGAGCAGTTCTTC. As protein: CASSQRTSAPFSYNEQFF. This chain links TRBV4-2 with TRBJ2-1; 9 bases fit TRBD2. Germline CDR1 reads LGHNA; CDR2 reads YNFKEQ. This CDR3 region has 18 residues. Trimming at V came to 2 bases and at J to 0 bases, leaving 8 bases not matched to a gene.

The table lists this clone with a count of one. The chain couples TRBV5-1 to TRBJ2-5, with D uncertain. V gave up 0 bases and J gave up 5 bases, with 11 bases separating them. The CDR3 totals 14 residues. The germline CDR1 and CDR2 sequences are SGHRS and YFSETQ. The CDR3, as DNA: TGCGCCAGCAGCTTGGGACGGCTGGAGGAGACCCAGTACTTC. As protein: CASSLGRLEETQYF.